This T cell receptor beta chain was identified in a study of shared clonotypes between healthy human individuals (TCRdb year 2020). For context, the study as a whole: A few men and a couple of women, aged 18 to 49 years, made up the cohort. For each donor, CD4 naive and CD4 memory were each run on three plates, CD8 naive on two plates, and CD8 memory on one plate. To estimate repertoire size and how much clonotypes are shared between individuals, the study performed deep sequencing of blood TCR repertoires from five healthy adults. To increase sequencing depth and limit assay-specific biases, different laboratories used diverse techniques to prepare libraries and sequence TCR repertoires. Per donor, leukapheresis produced somewhere between about 0.85 and 9.5 billion PBMCs. Results the study describes overall, beyond this receptor: Based on pairwise subsampling, the degree of clonotype sharing among donors was expected to be affected by sequencing depth. Naive subsets generally had larger estimated clonotype richness than memory subsets did. Sharing across a few donors was observed for around 5% of naive CD4, 3% to 3.5% of naive CD8, 2% to 2.5% of memory CD4, and around 0.44% of memory CD8 clonotypes. Compared with non-shared clonotypes, the clonotypes found in all four sorted-subset donors had higher generation probabilities. Sampling was restricted to blood, and TCR repertoires in tissue are likely to differ from TCR repertoires in blood. Rarefaction of sorted-subset datasets indicated incomplete sequencing despite the large sequencing depth. Because the study included a small number of donors, the genetic and exposure-history diversity represented was limited.

Regarding this clone: There is no known antigen for this receptor. No base quality information exists; no much larger clone differs at one position.

TCR CDR3 regions were amplified from genomic DNA by multiplex PCR using the deep immunoSEQ assay. For each cell subset, the extracted genomic DNA was distributed evenly across all wells of several immunoSEQ 96-well plates, and each plate served as one replicate. For sorted subsets, about 0.2 ug genomic DNA, equal to 30,000 or so T cell genomes, was loaded into each replicate PCR. Purified libraries were quantified with a Qubit 3.0 fluorometer, sized on a Bioanalyzer 2100, and re-quantified with the KAPA Library Quantification kit. Every immunoSEQ 96-well plate was sequenced on a dedicated single-read 150-cycle Illumina NextSeq 550 flow cell. In the original analysis: The immunoSEQ output contained only junctional sequences without quality scores, so filtering could not match that applied to full-length reads. To assign V/J genes and CDR3, sequences were annotated against IMGT germline references using PyIR, a Python wrapper for IgBLAST v1.9. Any read was removed if the V/J assignment was weak (E-value above 1e-6), the CDR3 was missing, or the read contained stop codons, out-of-frame junctions, or ambiguous translated residues. V3J clonotypes were defined as sequences sharing the same inferred V gene, J gene, and CDR3 amino acid sequence. The percentage overlap between two repertoires was calculated by dividing the number of shared unique clonotypes by the size of the smaller repertoire. Repertoire richness was assessed with RTK rarefaction, the Chao1 estimator, and Recon v2.1 estimates of unobserved clonotypes. Generation probabilities for all TCRbeta clonotypes obtained by the gDNA method from a handful of donors were computed using OLGA. TCRdb provides this immuneACCESS table in a form limited to in-frame rearrangements. Some clones are lacking; in checked studies, under half of them reflect an unresolved V gene, and why the rest are absent is not known. That table supplies the V and J calls and clone size; D and trimming were determined from the DNA. Within this sample are just over 2,000,000 clones, with about 95% of them counted one time only. The ten largest clones capture about 0.13% of the sample.

The donors were healthy, HIV-negative adults who had no recently reported acute infections or vaccinations. All donors were Caucasian adults living in Nashville, Tennessee, USA. CD4+ T cells were enriched by magnetic negative selection, after which naive cells were positively selected on CD45RA and the negative fraction was taken as the memory subset. After blood collection by leukapheresis, PBMCs were isolated using Ficoll-Histopaque density gradient centrifugation and then cryopreserved in the vapor phase of liquid nitrogen. Analytical flow cytometry was used to check the purity and quantity of each magnetically sorted T cell population. From each sorted fraction, genomic DNA was isolated and quantified by UV absorbance on a Nanodrop 2000c. Via the germline V gene, CDR1 is SQVTM and CDR2 ANQGSEA. The CDR3 has 12 amino acids, counting the end cysteine and phenylalanine. Just the 36-base CDR3 DNA is kept, in frame starting at base 1. V is cut by 4 bases and J by 5 bases, and the space between the germline ends is 12 bases.

The chain couples TRBV29-1 to TRBJ2-7; the D segment cannot be called with confidence. This receptor was taken from a man between 18 and 35 years old in good health. Sample: naive CD4+ T cells sorted from blood. The intended sense of this specimen's cell subset or site label: CD45RA+ positively selected. The DNA is as follows: TGCAGCGTTGCCCTGGTTGTCCACGAGCAGTACTTC. Its translation reads: CSVALVVHEQYF.